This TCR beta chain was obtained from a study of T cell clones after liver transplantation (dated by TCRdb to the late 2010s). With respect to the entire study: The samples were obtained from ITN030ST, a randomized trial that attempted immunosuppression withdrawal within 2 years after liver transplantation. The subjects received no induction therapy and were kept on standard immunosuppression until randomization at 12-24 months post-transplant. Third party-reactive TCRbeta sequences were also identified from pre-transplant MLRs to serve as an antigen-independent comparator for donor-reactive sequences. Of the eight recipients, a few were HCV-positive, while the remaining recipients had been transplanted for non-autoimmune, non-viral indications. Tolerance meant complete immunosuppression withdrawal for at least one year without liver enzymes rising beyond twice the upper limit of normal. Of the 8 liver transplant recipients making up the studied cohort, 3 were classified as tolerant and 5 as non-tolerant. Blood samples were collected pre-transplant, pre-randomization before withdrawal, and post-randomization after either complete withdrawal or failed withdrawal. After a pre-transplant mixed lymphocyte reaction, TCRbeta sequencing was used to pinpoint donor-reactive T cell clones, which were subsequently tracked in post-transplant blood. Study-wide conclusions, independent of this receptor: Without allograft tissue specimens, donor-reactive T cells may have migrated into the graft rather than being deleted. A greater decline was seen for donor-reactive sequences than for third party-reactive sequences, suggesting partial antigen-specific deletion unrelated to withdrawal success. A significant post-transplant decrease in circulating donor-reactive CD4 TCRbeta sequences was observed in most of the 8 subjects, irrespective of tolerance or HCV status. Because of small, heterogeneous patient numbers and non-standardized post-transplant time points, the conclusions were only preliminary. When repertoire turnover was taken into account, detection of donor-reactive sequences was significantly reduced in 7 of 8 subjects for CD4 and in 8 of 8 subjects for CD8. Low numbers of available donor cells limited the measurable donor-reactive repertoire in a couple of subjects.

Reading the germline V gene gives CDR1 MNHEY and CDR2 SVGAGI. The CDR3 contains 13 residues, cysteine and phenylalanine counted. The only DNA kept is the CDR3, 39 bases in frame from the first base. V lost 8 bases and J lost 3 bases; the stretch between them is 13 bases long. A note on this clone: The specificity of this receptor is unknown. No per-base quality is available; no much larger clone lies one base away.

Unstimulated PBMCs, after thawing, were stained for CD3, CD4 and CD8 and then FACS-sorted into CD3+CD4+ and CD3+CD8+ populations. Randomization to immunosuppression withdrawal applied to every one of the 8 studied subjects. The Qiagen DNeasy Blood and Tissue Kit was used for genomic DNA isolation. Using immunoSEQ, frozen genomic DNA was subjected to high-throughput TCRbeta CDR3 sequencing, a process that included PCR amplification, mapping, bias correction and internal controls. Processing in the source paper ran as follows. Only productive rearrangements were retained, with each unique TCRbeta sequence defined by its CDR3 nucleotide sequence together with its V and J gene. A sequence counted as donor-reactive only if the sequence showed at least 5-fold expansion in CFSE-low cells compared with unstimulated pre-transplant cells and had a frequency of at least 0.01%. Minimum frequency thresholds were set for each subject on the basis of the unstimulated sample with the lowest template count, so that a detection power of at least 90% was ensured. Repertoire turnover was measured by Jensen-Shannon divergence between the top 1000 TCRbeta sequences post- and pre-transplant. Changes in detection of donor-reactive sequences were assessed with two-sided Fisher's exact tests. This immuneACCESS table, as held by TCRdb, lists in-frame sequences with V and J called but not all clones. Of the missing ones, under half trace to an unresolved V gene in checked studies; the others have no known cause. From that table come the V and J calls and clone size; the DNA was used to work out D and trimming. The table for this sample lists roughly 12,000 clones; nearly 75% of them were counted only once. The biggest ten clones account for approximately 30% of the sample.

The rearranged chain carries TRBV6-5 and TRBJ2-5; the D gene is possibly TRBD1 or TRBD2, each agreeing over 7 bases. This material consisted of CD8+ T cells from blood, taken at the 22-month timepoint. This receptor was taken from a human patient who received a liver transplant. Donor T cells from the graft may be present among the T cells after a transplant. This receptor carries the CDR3 CASQPGGEETQYF. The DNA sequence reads TGTGCCAGCCAGCCAGGGGGGGAAGAGACCCAGTACTTC.